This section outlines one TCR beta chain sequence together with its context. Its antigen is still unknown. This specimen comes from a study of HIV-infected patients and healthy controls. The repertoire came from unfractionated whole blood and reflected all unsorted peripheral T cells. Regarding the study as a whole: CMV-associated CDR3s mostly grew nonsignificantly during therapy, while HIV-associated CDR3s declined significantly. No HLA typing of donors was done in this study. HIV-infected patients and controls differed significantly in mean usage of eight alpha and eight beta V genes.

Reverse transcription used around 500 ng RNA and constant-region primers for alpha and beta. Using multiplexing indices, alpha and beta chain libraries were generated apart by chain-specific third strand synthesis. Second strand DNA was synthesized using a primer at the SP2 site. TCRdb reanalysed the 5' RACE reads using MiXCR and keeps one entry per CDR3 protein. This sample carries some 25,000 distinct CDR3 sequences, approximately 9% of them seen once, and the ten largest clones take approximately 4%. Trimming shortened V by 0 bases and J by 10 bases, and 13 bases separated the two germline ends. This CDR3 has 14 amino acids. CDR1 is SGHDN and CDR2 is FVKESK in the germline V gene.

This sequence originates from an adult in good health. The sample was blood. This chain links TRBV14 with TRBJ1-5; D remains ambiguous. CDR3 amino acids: CASSQDSNVRPQHF. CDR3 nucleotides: TGTGCCAGCAGCCAAGATTCTAACGTACGACCCCAGCATTTT.